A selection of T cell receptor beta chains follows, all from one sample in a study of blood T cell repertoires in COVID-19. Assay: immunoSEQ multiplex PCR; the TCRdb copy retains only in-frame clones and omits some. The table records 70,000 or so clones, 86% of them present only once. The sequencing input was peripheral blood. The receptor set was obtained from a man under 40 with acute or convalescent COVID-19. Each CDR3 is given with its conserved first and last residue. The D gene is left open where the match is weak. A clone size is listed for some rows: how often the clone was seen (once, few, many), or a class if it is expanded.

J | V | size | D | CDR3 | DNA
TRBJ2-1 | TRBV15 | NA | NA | CATSPSRGEWNEQFF | TGTGCCACCAGTCCCAGTCGGGGAGAGTGGAATGAGCAGTTCTTC
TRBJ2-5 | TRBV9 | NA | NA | CASSVGGGAFPETQYF | TGTGCCAGCAGCGTAGGAGGGGGGGCCTTTCCAGAGACCCAGTACTTC
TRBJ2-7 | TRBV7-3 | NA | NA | CASSQGFGYEQYF | TGTGCCAGCAGCCAGGGGTTCGGCTACGAGCAGTACTTC
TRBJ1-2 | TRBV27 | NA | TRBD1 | CASKPGQYNYGYTF | TGTGCCAGCAAACCGGGACAGTATAACTATGGCTACACCTTC
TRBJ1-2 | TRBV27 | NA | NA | CASSLRGRGYTF | TGTGCCAGCAGTTTAAGGGGTAGGGGCTACACCTTC
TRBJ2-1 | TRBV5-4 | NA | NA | CASSTTTDYNEQFF | TGTGCCAGCAGCACTACGACAGACTACAATGAGCAGTTCTTC
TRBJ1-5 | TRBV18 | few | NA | CASSPAGDQPQHF | TGTGCCAGCTCACCAGCAGGGGATCAGCCCCAGCATTTT
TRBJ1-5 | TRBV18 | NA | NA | CASSPVRADSNQPQHF | TGTGCCAGCTCACCAGTGAGGGCTGATAGCAATCAGCCCCAGCATTTT
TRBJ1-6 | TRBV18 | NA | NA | CASSPRDNNSPLHF | TGTGCCAGCTCACCACGGGACAATAATTCACCCCTCCACTTT
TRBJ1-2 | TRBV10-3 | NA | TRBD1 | CAISVSGTGVYYGYTF | TGTGCCATCAGTGTTTCAGGGACAGGAGTCTACTATGGCTACACCTTC
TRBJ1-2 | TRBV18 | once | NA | CASSPEGRGGGYTF | TGTGCCAGCTCACCAGAGGGCAGGGGCGGTGGCTACACCTTC
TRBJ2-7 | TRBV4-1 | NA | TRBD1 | CASTTVPGQGSHEQYF | TGCGCCAGCACCACGGTACCGGGACAGGGTTCTCACGAGCAGTACTTC
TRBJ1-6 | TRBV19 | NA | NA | CASSIGTRGSPLHF | TGTGCCAGTAGTATAGGGACTCGAGGGTCACCCCTCCACTTT
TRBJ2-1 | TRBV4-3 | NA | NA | CASSQERGVSNEQFF | TGCGCCAGCAGCCAAGAACGGGGAGTTTCTAATGAGCAGTTCTTC
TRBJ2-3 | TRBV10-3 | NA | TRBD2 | CAISGTSGFTDTQYF | TGTGCCATCAGTGGGACTAGCGGATTCACAGATACGCAGTATTTT
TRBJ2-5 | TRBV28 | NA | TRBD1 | CASSLGQGAEETQYF | TGTGCCAGCAGTTTAGGGCAGGGGGCAGAAGAGACCCAGTACTTC